A selection of T cell receptor beta chains follows, all from one sample in a study of beta chain features in type 1 diabetes. Profiled with immunoSEQ multiplex PCR; TCRdb holds only in-frame clones, not every one. The sample has 20,000 to 25,000 clones, under 75% seen once; the top ten hold 0.35% to 0.45%. Sequencing was done on a sample of stem cell memory CD4+ T cells from blood. These TCRs come from a young man with type 1 diabetes. CDR3s include the opening cysteine and the closing phenylalanine or tryptophan. The D gene is left open where the match is weak. Where a row states a size, it is once, few, many or the class of an expanded clone; other rows omit it.

d_call clone_size j_call v_call cdr3_aa cdr3_nt
TRBD1 . TRBJ2-6 TRBV2 CASRSPGQTNVLTF TGTGCCAGCAGAAGTCCGGGACAGACGAACGTCCTGACTTTC
TRBD1 . TRBJ2-3 TRBV27 CASRPTHRGLSTDTQYF TGTGCCAGCAGGCCGACTCACAGGGGTCTCAGCACAGATACGCAGTATTTT
TRBD2 . TRBJ2-1 TRBV5-1 CASSSLGWDYEQFF TGCGCCAGCAGCTCCCTGGGTTGGGACTACGAGCAGTTCTTC
TRBD1 . TRBJ1-1 TRBV19 CASRRGQGMGNTEAFF TGTGCCAGTCGACGGGGACAGGGGATGGGGAACACTGAAGCTTTCTTT
TRBD2 . TRBJ2-7 TRBV28 CASRSGTSFSWEQYF TGTGCCAGCAGGTCCGGGACTAGCTTTTCGTGGGAGCAGTACTTC
. . TRBJ2-5 TRBV19 CASSIGTVEETQYF TGTGCCAGTAGTATAGGGACAGTTGAAGAGACCCAGTACTTC
TRBD2 . TRBJ2-2 TRBV9 CASSPPGLAVAGELFF TGTGCCAGCAGCCCCCCCGGTCTAGCGGTGGCCGGGGAGCTGTTTTTT
TRBD1 . TRBJ2-1 TRBV29-1 CSVLGQGNYNEQFF TGCAGCGTGTTAGGACAGGGGAACTACAATGAGCAGTTCTTC
. once TRBJ1-6 TRBV7-8 CASSLVSGQNSPLHF TGTGCCAGCAGCTTAGTATCCGGACAGAATTCACCCCTCCACTTT
TRBD2 . TRBJ2-1 TRBV5-4 CASSPRGAGGHNEQFF TGTGCCAGCAGCCCCCGGGGGGCGGGAGGGCACAATGAGCAGTTCTTC
TRBD2 . TRBJ2-1 TRBV27 CASGDGLAGAFEQFF TGTGCCAGCGGGGATGGACTAGCGGGAGCCTTTGAGCAGTTCTTC
. . TRBJ1-2 TRBV27 CASSLKGDDGYTF TGTGCCAGCAGTTTAAAGGGGGATGATGGCTACACCTTC
. few TRBJ1-2 TRBV6-6 CASSGDTYYGYTF TGTGCCAGCAGTGGGGACACCTACTATGGCTACACCTTC
. . TRBJ2-3 TRBV2 CASKADASTDTQYF TGTGCCAGCAAGGCGGATGCTAGCACAGATACGCAGTATTTT
. . TRBJ2-3 TRBV19 CASSIRQGSLTDTQYF TGTGCCAGTAGTATAAGGCAGGGGTCGCTCACAGATACGCAGTATTTT
TRBD1 . TRBJ2-1 TRBV19 CASSPGQGGEQFF TGTGCCAGTAGTCCGGGACAGGGAGGGGAGCAGTTCTTC
TRBD1 . TRBJ2-2 TRBV5-1 CASSLQGVDTGELFF TGCGCCAGCAGCTTGCAGGGGGTCGACACCGGGGAGCTGTTTTTT
. few TRBJ2-6 TRBV28 CASGRGRESGANVLTF TGTGCCAGCGGTCGAGGCCGGGAATCTGGGGCCAACGTCCTGACTTTC
. . TRBJ2-2 TRBV7-2 CASSTTNTGELFF TGTGCCAGCTCCACTACTAACACCGGGGAGCTGTTTTTT
. . TRBJ1-5 TRBV29-1 CSVCVQNNQPQHF TGCAGCGTTTGTGTCCAGAACAATCAGCCCCAGCATTTT
TRBD2 few TRBJ2-1 TRBV5-1 CASSSGTSGNTYNEQFF TGCGCCAGCAGCTCAGGGACTAGCGGGAATACCTACAATGAGCAGTTCTTC
. . TRBJ2-5 TRBV9 CASSARGWTQETQYF TGTGCCAGCAGCGCCAGGGGATGGACCCAAGAGACCCAGTACTTC
. . TRBJ1-1 TRBV10-1 CASSLTGNTEAFF TGCGCCAGCAGCCTGACAGGGAACACTGAAGCTTTCTTT
TRBD1 . TRBJ2-1 TRBV18 CASSPPSGTGSNEQFF TGTGCCAGCTCACCACCGTCCGGGACAGGAAGCAATGAGCAGTTCTTC
. . TRBJ2-1 TRBV9 CASSTTTGDYSYNEQFF TGTGCCAGCAGCACCACGACAGGTGATTACTCCTACAATGAGCAGTTCTTC
. . TRBJ2-3 TRBV2 CASTWASASTDTQYF TGTGCCAGCACTTGGGCTAGCGCATCCACAGATACGCAGTATTTT
. . TRBJ2-4 TRBV21-1 CASSKDGTGRGHNEGTKNIQYF TGTGCCAGCAGCAAAGATGGCACGGGCAGGGGGCATAATGAGGGGACCAAAAACATTCAGTACTTC
. . TRBJ2-5 TRBV5-1 CASSLEGGEETQYF TGCGCCAGCAGCTTGGAAGGCGGAGAAGAGACCCAGTACTTC
. . TRBJ2-1 TRBV10-3 CAISETIEQFF TGTGCCATCAGTGAAACTATAGAGCAGTTCTTC
. . TRBJ1-2 TRBV15 CATSPDPVSGAGYTF TGTGCCACCAGTCCCGACCCCGTTTCAGGTGCAGGCTACACCTTC
. . TRBJ2-2 TRBV28 CASSYLNGIGELFF TGTGCCAGCAGTTACTTGAACGGTATCGGGGAGCTGTTTTTT
TRBD2 . TRBJ2-5 TRBV11-2 CASSRTSGETQYF TGTGCCAGCAGTCGGACTAGCGGAGAGACCCAGTACTTC
. . TRBJ1-2 TRBV27 CASSLSGGLGYGYTF TGTGCCAGCAGTTTATCGGGGGGGTTAGGCTATGGCTACACCTTC
TRBD2 . TRBJ2-7 TRBV10-3 CAIRKLAGEYEQYF TGTGCCATCAGAAAACTAGCGGGGGAGTACGAGCAGTACTTC
TRBD1 few TRBJ1-1 TRBV7-2 CASSGTAGTEAFF TGTGCCAGCAGTGGGACAGCGGGCACTGAAGCTTTCTTT
TRBD1 . TRBJ2-2 TRBV4-1 CASSRDRGAGELFF TGCGCCAGCAGCCGGGACAGGGGTGCCGGGGAGCTGTTTTTT
TRBD2 . TRBJ2-5 TRBV5-1 CASSLGLAGGQETQYF TGCGCCAGCAGCTTGGGACTAGCGGGGGGCCAAGAGACCCAGTACTTC
TRBD1 . TRBJ2-6 TRBV7-2 CASSLRQGSGANVLTF TGTGCCAGCAGCTTGAGACAGGGGTCTGGGGCCAACGTCCTGACTTTC
TRBD2 . TRBJ2-7 TRBV6-6 CASSGAAPYEQYF TGTGCCAGTAGCGGGGCTGCCCCCTACGAGCAGTACTTC
. . TRBJ2-1 TRBV27 CASSFHRVKVDEQFF TGTGCCAGCAGCTTCCACAGGGTTAAGGTCGATGAGCAGTTCTTC
. . TRBJ2-2 TRBV2 CASSGAGELFF TGTGCCAGCAGTGGAGCCGGGGAGCTGTTTTTT
. . TRBJ2-1 TRBV5-1 CASRSNPGSYNEQFF TGCGCCAGCAGATCAAACCCAGGCTCCTACAATGAGCAGTTCTTC
TRBD1 . TRBJ2-1 TRBV5-1 CASASQTGGSEQFF TGCGCCAGCGCTTCCCAGACAGGGGGAAGCGAGCAGTTCTTC
TRBD1 . TRBJ1-5 TRBV6-6 CASSYSGGQGSPQHF TGTGCCAGCAGTTACTCGGGGGGACAGGGTAGCCCCCAGCATTTT
. . TRBJ2-3 TRBV2 CASSYTDTQYF TGTGCCAGCAGCTATACAGATACGCAGTATTTT
. . TRBJ1-6 TRBV6-5 CASSPLGRENSPLHF TGTGCCAGCAGTCCCCTGGGACGGGAGAATTCACCCCTCCACTTT